This is a list of T cell receptor beta chains from one sample in a study of T cell changes during pregnancy in multiple sclerosis. Measured with immunoSEQ multiplex PCR; TCRdb has only the in-frame clones, and not every one. This sample yields about 30,000 clones, of which around 90% are seen a single time; about 0.41% belongs to the top ten. The specimen was CD4+ T cells from peripheral blood mononuclear cells, collected in the second trimester of pregnancy. The receptors derive from a female donor in good health, enrolled as a control in a pregnancy study. Both conserved end residues are part of each CDR3. Each record gives: V gene, clone size, J gene, D gene, CDR3 DNA, CDR3 protein. A D gene is named only where the DNA matches it firmly. Clone size is not always given. Where it is, it says once, few, many or a class for expanded clones.

V gene: TRBV9
clone size: NA
J gene: TRBJ2-1
D gene: TRBD1
CDR3 DNA: TGTGCCAGCAGCCGGGGACAGTCCAATGAGCAGTTCTTC
CDR3 protein: CASSRGQSNEQFF

V gene: TRBV20-1
clone size: NA
J gene: TRBJ2-3
D gene: NA
CDR3 DNA: TGCAGTGCTAGAGATCTTGATACGCAGTATTTT
CDR3 protein: CSARDLDTQYF

V gene: TRBV10-2
clone size: NA
J gene: TRBJ2-3
D gene: NA
CDR3 DNA: TGCGCCAGCAATCAAGGGCGGGGGCCCACAGATACGCAGTATTTT
CDR3 protein: CASNQGRGPTDTQYF

V gene: TRBV29-1
clone size: NA
J gene: TRBJ2-5
D gene: TRBD2
CDR3 DNA: TGCAGCGTTGACCCGACTAGCGGGAGGGAAGGGACCCAGTACTTC
CDR3 protein: CSVDPTSGREGTQYF

V gene: TRBV9
clone size: NA
J gene: TRBJ2-3
D gene: TRBD2
CDR3 DNA: TGTGCCAGCAGCGTAGGAGCGGGGGGAGACACAGATACGCAGTATTTT
CDR3 protein: CASSVGAGGDTDTQYF

V gene: TRBV30
clone size: NA
J gene: TRBJ2-3
D gene: NA
CDR3 DNA: TGTGCCTGGGGAGGGAGAGGGACAGATACGCAGTATTTT
CDR3 protein: CAWGGRGTDTQYF

V gene: TRBV14
clone size: NA
J gene: TRBJ2-3
D gene: NA
CDR3 DNA: TGTGCCAGCAGCCGGGACTTACGCACAGATACGCAGTATTTT
CDR3 protein: CASSRDLRTDTQYF

V gene: TRBV11-2
clone size: NA
J gene: TRBJ2-3
D gene: NA
CDR3 DNA: TGTGCCACCCAGTCGGGGACTGGAGGCACAGATACGCAGTATTTT
CDR3 protein: CATQSGTGGTDTQYF

V gene: TRBV7-9
clone size: NA
J gene: TRBJ1-1
D gene: NA
CDR3 DNA: TGTGCCAGCAGCTTTCTCCCTGACATTAACACTGAAGCTTTCTTT
CDR3 protein: CASSFLPDINTEAFF

V gene: TRBV27
clone size: NA
J gene: TRBJ2-2
D gene: NA
CDR3 DNA: TGTGCCAGCAGTTTCGTAGCGATCGGCACCGGGGAGCTGTTTTTT
CDR3 protein: CASSFVAIGTGELFF

V gene: TRBV5-5
clone size: NA
J gene: TRBJ1-5
D gene: TRBD1
CDR3 DNA: TGTGCCAGCAGCTTGCGGACAGGGACCAATCAGCCCCAGCATTTT
CDR3 protein: CASSLRTGTNQPQHF

V gene: TRBV14
clone size: NA
J gene: TRBJ1-1
D gene: TRBD1
CDR3 DNA: TGTGCCAGCAGCCAAGATAGGGGGCGGCTGAACACTGAAGCTTTCTTT
CDR3 protein: CASSQDRGRLNTEAFF

V gene: TRBV5-1
clone size: NA
J gene: TRBJ2-5
D gene: NA
CDR3 DNA: TGCGCCAGCAGCTTGGCGGGGGACGAGACCCAGTACTTC
CDR3 protein: CASSLAGDETQYF

V gene: TRBV15
clone size: NA
J gene: TRBJ2-2
D gene: NA
CDR3 DNA: TGTGCCACCAGCAGAGAGGGGGGGAACACCGGGGAGCTGTTTTTT
CDR3 protein: CATSREGGNTGELFF

V gene: TRBV25-1
clone size: NA
J gene: TRBJ1-6
D gene: NA
CDR3 DNA: TGTGCCAGCAGTTTGGCCGCTCTGCATTCACCCCTCCACTTT
CDR3 protein: CASSLAALHSPLHF

V gene: TRBV5-1
clone size: NA
J gene: TRBJ2-7
D gene: TRBD1
CDR3 DNA: TGCGCCAGCAGCGAGGGGACAGGAATCTACGAGCAGTACTTC
CDR3 protein: CASSEGTGIYEQYF

V gene: TRBV7-2
clone size: NA
J gene: TRBJ1-5
D gene: NA
CDR3 DNA: TGTGCCAGCAGCTGGACACTGAATCAGCCCCAGCATTTT
CDR3 protein: CASSWTLNQPQHF

V gene: TRBV6-5
clone size: NA
J gene: TRBJ1-1
D gene: NA
CDR3 DNA: TGTGCCAGCAGTTACTCGAGGGTAAACACTGAAGCTTTCTTT
CDR3 protein: CASSYSRVNTEAFF

V gene: TRBV13
clone size: NA
J gene: TRBJ1-2
D gene: NA
CDR3 DNA: TGTGCCAGCAGCTTAGGCCCGGGGGGGCGTAGCTATGGCTACACCTTC
CDR3 protein: CASSLGPGGRSYGYTF

V gene: TRBV7-2
clone size: NA
J gene: TRBJ1-2
D gene: NA
CDR3 DNA: TGTGCCAGCAGAAGCTCGGGTGGCTACACCTTC
CDR3 protein: CASRSSGGYTF

V gene: TRBV5-1
clone size: NA
J gene: TRBJ1-1
D gene: TRBD1
CDR3 DNA: TGCGCCAGCAGGTCACAGGGGATGAACACTGAAGCTTTCTTT
CDR3 protein: CASRSQGMNTEAFF

V gene: TRBV7-8
clone size: once
J gene: TRBJ2-7
D gene: NA
CDR3 DNA: TGTGCCAGCAGCCCAATGGGGCAGGGGTCAATCTACGAGCAGTACTTC
CDR3 protein: CASSPMGQGSIYEQYF

V gene: TRBV28
clone size: NA
J gene: TRBJ1-6
D gene: NA
CDR3 DNA: TGTGCCAGCAGTTTAGTCACCGGTAATTCACCCCTCCACTTT
CDR3 protein: CASSLVTGNSPLHF

V gene: TRBV4-1
clone size: NA
J gene: TRBJ2-5
D gene: NA
CDR3 DNA: TGCGCCAGCAGCCAAGGACTTTTCATCCACCTCCAAGAGACCCAGTACTTC
CDR3 protein: CASSQGLFIHLQETQYF

V gene: TRBV27
clone size: once
J gene: TRBJ2-7
D gene: NA
CDR3 DNA: TGTGCCAGCAGATTTGGTACAGGGAACGGCGAGCAGTACTTC
CDR3 protein: CASRFGTGNGEQYF

V gene: TRBV5-1
clone size: few
J gene: TRBJ2-3
D gene: TRBD2
CDR3 DNA: TGCGCCAGCAGCGTCGTTAGCGGGGGGCCCATCACAGATACGCAGTATTTT
CDR3 protein: CASSVVSGGPITDTQYF

V gene: TRBV6-1
clone size: NA
J gene: TRBJ2-2
D gene: TRBD1
CDR3 DNA: TGTGCCAGCAGCCTACAGGGGGCGGGCGGGGAGCTGTTTTTT
CDR3 protein: CASSLQGAGGELFF

V gene: TRBV14
clone size: NA
J gene: TRBJ2-1
D gene: TRBD2
CDR3 DNA: TGTGCCAGCAGCCAAGATCAAGCGGGGAGACGGTTCTTC
CDR3 protein: CASSQDQAGRRFF

V gene: TRBV18
clone size: NA
J gene: TRBJ1-1
D gene: NA
CDR3 DNA: TGTGCCAGCTCAGCCGCCAGTATGAACACTGAAGCTTTCTTT
CDR3 protein: CASSAASMNTEAFF

V gene: TRBV5-1
clone size: NA
J gene: TRBJ2-1
D gene: TRBD2
CDR3 DNA: TGCGCCAGCAGCTCCGGGACTAGTAGCAATGAGCAGTTCTTC
CDR3 protein: CASSSGTSSNEQFF

V gene: TRBV30
clone size: NA
J gene: TRBJ1-1
D gene: NA
CDR3 DNA: TGTGCCTGGGCCACTCAGAACACTGAAGCTTTCTTT
CDR3 protein: CAWATQNTEAFF

V gene: TRBV5-1
clone size: NA
J gene: TRBJ2-1
D gene: NA
CDR3 DNA: TGCGCCAGCAGCTTGGAGGGGGTCTCCTACAATGAGCAGTTCTTC
CDR3 protein: CASSLEGVSYNEQFF

V gene: TRBV5-1
clone size: NA
J gene: TRBJ2-1
D gene: NA
CDR3 DNA: TGCGCCAGCAGCTTGGTGGACTCGGACTACAATGAGCAGTTCTTC
CDR3 protein: CASSLVDSDYNEQFF

V gene: TRBV6-5
clone size: NA
J gene: TRBJ2-5
D gene: TRBD2
CDR3 DNA: TGTGCCAGCAGTTGGACTAGCGGGGGGCCTGGAGAGACCCAGTACTTC
CDR3 protein: CASSWTSGGPGETQYF

V gene: TRBV2
clone size: NA
J gene: TRBJ1-6
D gene: NA
CDR3 DNA: TGTGCCAGCATAAGCGATCCAGGGGCGGGCTCACCCCTCCACTTT
CDR3 protein: CASISDPGAGSPLHF

V gene: TRBV6-6
clone size: NA
J gene: TRBJ2-1
D gene: TRBD2
CDR3 DNA: TGTGCCAGCAGTTACCCTAGCGGGAGTGGCAATGAGCAGTTCTTC
CDR3 protein: CASSYPSGSGNEQFF

V gene: TRBV5-6
clone size: NA
J gene: TRBJ2-2
D gene: TRBD2
CDR3 DNA: TGTGCCAGCAGCTTGGGTTGGACTAGCGGGACCGGGGAGCTGTTTTTT
CDR3 protein: CASSLGWTSGTGELFF

V gene: TRBV15
clone size: NA
J gene: TRBJ2-5
D gene: TRBD2
CDR3 DNA: TGTGCCACCAGCAGAGATCTAGCGGGAGATCAAGAGACCCAGTACTTC
CDR3 protein: CATSRDLAGDQETQYF

V gene: TRBV19
clone size: NA
J gene: TRBJ2-7
D gene: TRBD2
CDR3 DNA: TGTGCCAGTAGTATAAGTCGACTAGCGGACCACGAGCAGTACTTC
CDR3 protein: CASSISRLADHEQYF

V gene: TRBV27
clone size: NA
J gene: TRBJ2-1
D gene: TRBD2
CDR3 DNA: TGTGCCAGCAATGTGTATAGCGGGAGGGACAATGAGCAGTTCTTC
CDR3 protein: CASNVYSGRDNEQFF

V gene: TRBV4-3
clone size: once
J gene: TRBJ2-2
D gene: TRBD2
CDR3 DNA: TGCGCCAGCAGCTCCTTGAGCGGGGGAATAAACACCGGGGAGCTGTTTTTT
CDR3 protein: CASSSLSGGINTGELFF

V gene: TRBV30
clone size: NA
J gene: TRBJ2-3
D gene: NA
CDR3 DNA: TGTGCCTGGAACGGACAAGGCAGAGATACGCAGTATTTT
CDR3 protein: CAWNGQGRDTQYF